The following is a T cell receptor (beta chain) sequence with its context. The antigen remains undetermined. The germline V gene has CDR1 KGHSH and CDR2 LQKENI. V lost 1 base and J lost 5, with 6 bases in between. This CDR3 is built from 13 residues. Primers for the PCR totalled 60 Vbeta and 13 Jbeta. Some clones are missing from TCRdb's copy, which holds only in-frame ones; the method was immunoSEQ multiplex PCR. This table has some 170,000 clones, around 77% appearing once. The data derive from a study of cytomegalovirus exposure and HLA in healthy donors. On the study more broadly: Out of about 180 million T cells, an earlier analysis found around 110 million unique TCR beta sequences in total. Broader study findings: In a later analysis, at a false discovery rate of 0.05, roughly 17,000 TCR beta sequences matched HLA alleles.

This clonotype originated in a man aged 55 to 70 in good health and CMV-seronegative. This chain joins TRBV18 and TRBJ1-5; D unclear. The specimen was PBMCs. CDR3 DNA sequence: TGTGCCAGCTCACCACTCCGGGATCAGCCCCAGCATTTT. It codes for CASSPLRDQPQHF.